Shown below are 10 T cell receptor beta chains from a single sample sequenced in a study of blood T cell repertoires in COVID-19. The repertoire was sequenced with immunoSEQ multiplex PCR; TCRdb's copy has only in-frame clones and lacks some. The sample records about 300,000 clones, around 90% being singletons. Sequenced sample: PBMCs or T cells enriched from blood (not recorded which). Every receptor here comes from a man in his 60s who had recovered from COVID-19.

This clone has a handful of counts. The chain employs TRBV2 and TRBJ1-6, with TRBD1 identical over 8 bases. After removal of 1 base from V and 7 bases from J, the junction contained 6 bases not matched to a gene. The germline V gene has CDR1 SNHLY and CDR2 FYNNEI. This CDR3 is built from 16 residues. CDR3 in DNA: TGTGCCAGCAGTGAAGACAGGGGGAGTCGGAATTCACCCCTCCACTTT. Translating it yields CASSEDRGSRNSPLHF.

The chain combines TRBV2 with TRBJ1-5, with 7 bases matching TRBD1. There are 15 residues in the CDR3. V shed 6 bases, J shed 2 bases, and the junction held 7 bases outside the gene matches. Germline V gene data show CDR1 as SNHLY and CDR2 as FYNNEI. CDR3 DNA: TGTGCCAGCAGAAACACAGGGGCTGGCAATCAGCCCCAGCATTTT. It translates to CASRNTGAGNQPQHF.

This clone was observed a handful of times. The chain recombines TRBV5-4 with TRBJ2-1; 12 bases are shared with TRBD2. This CDR3 has 15 residues. V shed 4 bases and J 8 bases; nucleotides not matched to a gene: 7. In germline, CDR1 is SGHNT, CDR2 YYREEE (reference sequence). The CDR3 DNA reads as TGTGCCAGCAGCGTGACTAGCGGGAGTTTCGATGAGCAGTTCTTC. This translates into CASSVTSGSFDEQFF.

The rearrangement uses TRBV4-2 and TRBJ2-2; D may be TRBD2 (5 bases). This CDR3 contains 14 residues. V lost 3 bases and J lost 7, with 12 bases in between. Germline CDR1 reads LGHNA; CDR2 reads YNFKEQ. As DNA, the CDR3 is TGTGCCAGCAGCCAGCGGTATGAGGGCGGGGAGCTGTTTTTT. Translation gives CASSQRYEGGELFF.

The chain is built from TRBV5-5 and TRBJ2-5, with 9 bases aligning to TRBD2. Trimming cost V 2 bases and J 2 bases; bases outside gene matches: 13. CDR3 length equals 18 residues. CDR1 and CDR2 from the germline V gene are SGHKS and YYEKEE (reference sequence). The CDR3 DNA is TGTGCCAGCAGCTTATTAGCGGGAGCAGGAGGGGGGCAAGAGACCCAGTACTTC. Protein product: CASSLLAGAGGGQETQYF.

The chain links TRBV10-1 to TRBJ2-1; 7 nucleotides line up with TRBD1. This CDR3 has 13 residues. The germline gives CDR1 WNHNN, CDR2 SYGVQD (reference sequence). The V and J ends lost 3 bases and 8 bases, in that order; junction bases with no gene match: 4. The CDR3 here is CASSEGGRDEQFF. The CDR3 nucleotides read TGCGCCAGCAGTGAAGGGGGCCGGGATGAGCAGTTCTTC.

The chain couples TRBV6-5 to TRBJ2-1, with 9 positions matching TRBD2. Germline CDR1 reads MNHEY; CDR2 reads SVGAGI. V shed 5 bases, J shed 6 bases, and the junction held 5 bases outside the gene matches. There are 14 residues in the CDR3. In DNA form, the CDR3 reads TGTGCCAGCAGTCCCCAGACTAGCGGCAATGAGCAGTTCTTC. Translation gives CASSPQTSGNEQFF.

This chain connects TRBV30 to TRBJ2-7; 8 bases fit TRBD2. Germline V gene sequence: CDR1 GTSNPN, CDR2 SVGIG (reference sequence). The length of the CDR3 is 16 residues. The ends lost 0 bases at V and 5 bases at J; junction bases unmatched: 12. CDR3 residues: CAWSVPRSGSGDEQYF. CDR3 bases: TGTGCCTGGAGTGTACCCCGGAGCGGGAGCGGCGACGAGCAGTACTTC.

The chain links TRBV19 to TRBJ1-3, with 9 bases identical to TRBD1. The CDR3 loop spans 15 amino acids. Germline values: CDR1 LNHDA, CDR2 SQIVND (reference sequence). V lost 7 bases, J lost 0 bases, and 4 bases stayed unmatched. CDR3 DNA: TGTGCCAGTAAGGGGACAGGGCCCTCTGGAAACACCATATATTTT. Translated: CASKGTGPSGNTIYF.

The chain is built from TRBV5-1 and TRBJ2-3, with a possible D match to TRBD2 (6 bases). The CDR3 extends over 14 amino acids. Per the germline V gene, CDR1 is SGHRS and CDR2 is YFSETQ. V was cut by 4 bases and J by 6 bases, with 15 bases left in between. In DNA, the CDR3 is TGCGCCAGCAGCACGGGGGACTCACGGGATACGCAGTATTTT. Residues: CASSTGDSRDTQYF.